These T cell receptor beta chains were read from a single sample in a study of blood T cell repertoires in COVID-19. Clones were read by immunoSEQ multiplex PCR, and TCRdb kept only the in-frame ones, dropping some. The sample has 350,000 to 400,000 clones; roughly 91% are singletons. What was sequenced was PBMCs or T cells enriched from blood (not recorded which). The receptors were gathered from a woman aged 30 to 39 who had recovered from COVID-19. Both conserved end residues are part of each CDR3. The order of the fields is V gene, D gene, clone size, J gene, CDR3 DNA, CDR3 protein. The D gene is left open where the match is weak. The listing skips clone size in some rows; elsewhere it reads once, few, many or a size class.

>TRBV5-5|TRBD1|NA|TRBJ1-2
TGTGCCAGCAGCCCCCGACAGGGGATGAACTATGGCTACACCTTC
CASSPRQGMNYGYTF
>TRBV19|NA|NA|TRBJ1-6
TGTGCCAGTAGCGAGGACAGTTCCTATTCACCCCTCCACTTT
CASSEDSSYSPLHF
>TRBV11-2|NA|once|TRBJ2-1
TGTGCCAGCAGCACAGGGTATGAGCAGTTCTTC
CASSTGYEQFF
>TRBV30|NA|NA|TRBJ2-1
TGTGCCTGGAGTGCTAACACAGGGTTAGGCATACTCTTC
CAWSANTGLGILF
>TRBV28|NA|NA|TRBJ1-1
TGTGCCAGCAGTTTGCTGCCGGGTCGAGCTTTCTTT
CASSLLPGRAFF
>TRBV7-2|TRBD2|few|TRBJ2-1
TGTGCCAGCAGCCCGCGGGGGGGACAGTTCTTTGAGCAGTTCTTC
CASSPRGGQFFEQFF
>TRBV5-6|NA|NA|TRBJ2-7
TGTGCCAGCAGCTTGTTGGGAGCCAACGAGCAGTACTTC
CASSLLGANEQYF
>TRBV7-2|NA|NA|TRBJ2-7
TGTGCCAGCAGCTTAGCGCGGCAGCACACCTACGAGCAGTACTTC
CASSLARQHTYEQYF
>TRBV7-9|NA|NA|TRBJ2-5
TGTGCCAGCAGCTTAGGTGGGGGAGGCCGGCAAGAGACCCAGTACTTC
CASSLGGGGRQETQYF
>TRBV4-1|NA|few|TRBJ2-1
TGCGCCAGCAGCCAAGCTGTGCGGGAAAGCTCCTACAATGAGCAGTTCTTC
CASSQAVRESSYNEQFF
>TRBV5-1|TRBD2|NA|TRBJ2-2
TGCGCCAGCAGCTTGGTAGCGGGAAATTCCGGGGAGCTGTTTTTT
CASSLVAGNSGELFF
>TRBV19|TRBD1|NA|TRBJ1-2
TGTGCCAGTAGACACCGGGACAGGGCCCAGTATGATGGCTACACCTTC
CASRHRDRAQYDGYTF
>TRBV19|TRBD2|NA|TRBJ2-3
TGTGCCAGTAGTCAAGGGACTAGCGGCACAGATACGCAGTATTTT
CASSQGTSGTDTQYF
>TRBV6-5|NA|NA|TRBJ2-7
TGTGCCAGCAGTTACTCGTCGGCTAAGTCAGGCTACGAGCAGTACTTC
CASSYSSAKSGYEQYF
>TRBV28|TRBD1|NA|TRBJ1-2
TGTGCCAGCAGGAGCCGTACAGGGGGCGCCGGCTATGGCTACACCTTC
CASRSRTGGAGYGYTF
>TRBV5-1|TRBD1|NA|TRBJ1-2
TGCGCCAGCAGCTTATCGACAGGGGGCGATGGCTACACCTTC
CASSLSTGGDGYTF
>TRBV7-8|TRBD2|NA|TRBJ2-1
TGTGCCACCCAACTAGCGGGAGTACATAATGAGCAGTTCTTC
CATQLAGVHNEQFF
>TRBV28|TRBD2|NA|TRBJ2-7
TGTGCCAGCCTCGCCGGGACTAGCGGGAGTAGGTACGAGCAGTACTTC
CASLAGTSGSRYEQYF
>TRBV9|TRBD2|NA|TRBJ2-2
TGTGCCAGCAGCCTCGCGGTGGTAGCGGGGAAGAACACCGGGGAGCTGTTTTTT
CASSLAVVAGKNTGELFF
>TRBV4-3|TRBD2|NA|TRBJ2-7
TGCGCCAGCAGCCAAGTGGGGGGGTACTACGAGCAGTACTTC
CASSQVGGYYEQYF
>TRBV18|TRBD2|NA|TRBJ2-1
TGTGCCAGCTCACCGCGAGGAGCGGGAGCTCGCAATGAGCAGTTCTTC
CASSPRGAGARNEQFF
>TRBV6-1|TRBD1|NA|TRBJ1-5
TGTGCCAGCAGTGTGAAAGGGACAGGGGTTAGCAATCAGCCCCAGCATTTT
CASSVKGTGVSNQPQHF
>TRBV5-1|NA|NA|TRBJ1-1
TGCGCCAGCAGCTGGGGGGGTTTGAACACTGAAGCTTTCTTT
CASSWGGLNTEAFF
>TRBV6-5|TRBD1|NA|TRBJ2-7
TGTGCCAGCAGTTACCGGACAGGCTGGGGTTACGAGCAGTACTTC
CASSYRTGWGYEQYF
>TRBV7-6|TRBD1|NA|TRBJ2-2
TGTGCCAGCAGCTTACGGAACAGGGGGACCGGGGAGCTGTTTTTT
CASSLRNRGTGELFF
>TRBV6-5|TRBD1|NA|TRBJ2-1
TGTGCCAGCAGGTGGACAGGGGATGACGAGCAGTTCTTC
CASRWTGDDEQFF
>TRBV3-1/TRBV3-2|TRBD2|NA|TRBJ2-5
TGTGCCAGCAGCCAATTGCTAGCGGGAGCGGGAGAGACCCAGTACTTC
CASSQLLAGAGETQYF
>TRBV18|NA|NA|TRBJ2-7
TGTGCCAGCTCACCAAGCCTAGCCGGAACCTCCTACGAGCAGTACTTC
CASSPSLAGTSYEQYF